The 25 T cell receptor beta chains reported below all come from one sample, sequenced in a study of T cell changes during pregnancy in multiple sclerosis. TCRdb's copy holds only in-frame clones and misses some; the assay was immunoSEQ multiplex PCR. The repertoire consists of more than 40,000 clones, with 90% to 95% occurring once and the leading ten covering about 0.56%. This sample comprised CD4+ T cells from peripheral blood mononuclear cells, obtained in the second trimester of pregnancy. The receptors shown here come from a female donor with multiple sclerosis, enrolled in a pregnancy study.

This clone was seen once. This chain joins TRBV2 and TRBJ2-3, with TRBD2 matching 8 bases. Per germline, CDR1 SNHLY and CDR2 FYNNEI. The V and J ends lost 5 bases and 4 bases, in that order; junction bases with no gene match: 11. This CDR3 has 16 residues. CDR3 in DNA: TGTGCCAGCAGTTTTTTGGGCGGGGGGCTCTCAGATACGCAGTATTTT. This codes for CASSFLGGGLSDTQYF.

The V gene is TRBV14, the J gene TRBJ1-2; 8 nucleotides agree with TRBD1. Germline loops: CDR1 SGHDN, CDR2 FVKESK. This CDR3 is built from 16 residues. V shed 2 bases and J 3 bases; nucleotides not matched to a gene: 8. CDR3 bases: TGTGCCAGCAGCCAACAAGGACAGGGAGCTTACTATGGCTACACCTTC. Protein sequence: CASSQQGQGAYYGYTF.

The chain carries TRBV4-3 and TRBJ2-4; TRBD1 might be the D (5 bases). Trimming removed 1 base at V and 0 bases at J, with 10 bases between. The CDR3 sequence is 16 residues long. Germline V gives CDR1 LGHNA, CDR2 YSLEER. The CDR3 bases are TGCGCCAGCAGCCAAGGGACAATTCTAGCCAAAAACATTCAGTACTTC. Protein: CASSQGTILAKNIQYF.

On this clone: The sample carries other DNA sequences with the same CDR3. This chain connects TRBV11-3 to TRBJ1-3; 9 bases agree with TRBD1. CDR3 length: 15 amino acids. Germline lookup yields CDR1 SGHNT and CDR2 YENEEA. After removal of 5 bases from V and 4 bases from J, the junction contained 6 bases not matched to a gene. CDR3 DNA: TGTGCCAGCAGCCCGGGACAGGGACCAGGAAACACCATATATTTT. It codes for CASSPGQGPGNTIYF.

This clone was detected only a few times. The chain couples TRBV29-1 to TRBJ2-4; D remains unclear. The germline V and J ends were trimmed by 4 bases and 5 bases, with 3 bases remaining between them. The CDR3 is made up of 10 amino acids. In germline, CDR1 is SQVTM, CDR2 ANQGSEA. Written as DNA, the CDR3 is TGCAGCGTTGTCGAAAACATTCAGTACTTC. This sequence encodes CSVVENIQYF.

The chain uses TRBV11-2 and TRBJ2-7, with 8 bases that match TRBD1. The CDR3 consists of 14 residues. The V gene end was trimmed by 2 bases and the J gene end by 1 base; junction bases not matched to a gene: 1. Germline loops: CDR1 SGHAT, CDR2 FQNNGV. As DNA, the CDR3 is TGTGCCAGCAGCTTAAGGGACAGGTCCTACGAGCAGTACTTC. This translates into CASSLRDRSYEQYF.

The chain has TRBV28 and TRBJ1-5, with 11 bases aligning to TRBD1. Per the germline V gene, CDR1 is MDHEN and CDR2 is SYDVKM. Germline trimming cut 1 base from V and 0 bases from J; bases unmatched to any gene: 8. There are 19 residues in the CDR3. The chain's CDR3 is CASSLSGTGGRFSNQPQHF. The CDR3 DNA reads as TGTGCCAGCAGTTTATCCGGGACAGGGGGTCGTTTTAGCAATCAGCCCCAGCATTTT. Supplemented by reference TRBV28 and TRBJ1-5, the full variable domain reads DVKVTQSSRYLVKRTGEKVFLECVQDMDHENMFWYRQDPGLGLRLIYFSYDVKMKEKGDIPEGYSVSREKKERFSLILESASTNQTSMYLCASSLSGTGGRFSNQPQHFGDGTRLSIL.

The chain employs TRBV4-2 and TRBJ1-3, with D uncertain. CDR3 length: 16 amino acids. The germline gives CDR1 LGHNA, CDR2 YNFKEQ. V dropped 0 bases and J dropped 0 bases, with 9 bases sitting between them. CDR3 DNA sequence: TGTGCCAGCAGCCAAGATCAGGCCAGCTCTGGAAACACCATATATTTT. Protein: CASSQDQASSGNTIYF.

The chain carries TRBV6-6 and TRBJ2-5; TRBD1 agrees at 8 bases. V shed 6 bases and J 1 base; nucleotides not matched to a gene: 10. CDR1 is MNHNY, CDR2 SVGAGI, per germline (reference sequence). CDR3 length: 16 amino acids. The DNA of the CDR3 is TGTGCCAGCAGACGAGGACAGGGTAATCGCCAAGAGACCCAGTACTTC. It encodes CASRRGQGNRQETQYF.

This clone has only one observation. The gene calls are TRBV6-1 and TRBJ2-1, with 8 bases lining up with TRBD2. This CDR3 contains 14 residues. Germline V gives CDR1 MNHNS, CDR2 SASEGT. V lost 3 bases to trimming and J lost 10 bases; unmatched junction nucleotides: 8. The CDR3 DNA reads TGTGCCAGCAGTGACCAGATTAGCGGGACCGAGCAGTTCTTC. Translation gives CASSDQISGTEQFF.

This clone showed up just once. The V and J genes are TRBV6-1 and TRBJ1-3, with a weak D call TRBD1 (6 bases). Between the trimmed V and J ends, which lost 7 bases and 1 base, there was a span of 11 bases. CDR3 length: 14 amino acids. Looked up from germline, CDR1 is MNHNS and CDR2 is SASEGT. The CDR3 coding sequence is TGTGCCAGCAAACAGGGCGGTTCTGGAAACACCATATATTTT. Residues: CASKQGGSGNTIYF.

The CDR3 DNA follows: TGCGCCAGCAGCTTGGGGCAGGGGATGGGGCAAGAGACCCAGTACTTC. This sequence encodes CASSLGQGMGQETQYF. The chain uses TRBV5-1 and TRBJ2-5; D may be TRBD1 (6 bases). This CDR3 region has 16 residues. V shed 0 bases and J shed 2 bases, with 14 bases lying between them. Germline loops: CDR1 SGHRS, CDR2 YFSETQ.

This clone was detected once. The rearrangement joins TRBV18 to TRBJ2-7; 10 positions match TRBD1. Per germline, CDR1 KGHSH and CDR2 LQKENI. The V segment lost 3 bases and the J segment 3 bases; nucleotides outside the gene matches: 5. This CDR3 has 15 amino acids. For the CDR3, the DNA is TGTGCCAGCTCACCGACGACAGGGGGCAACTACGAGCAGTACTTC. Amino acids: CASSPTTGGNYEQYF.

The genes are TRBV2 and TRBJ2-4, with D possibly being TRBD1 (5 bases). The CDR3 has 14 residues. CDR1 is SNHLY, CDR2 FYNNEI, per germline. V was cut by 7 bases and J by 3 bases, with 13 bases left in between. Written as DNA, the CDR3 is TGTGCCAGCATCGGCGGAGACAGCAAAAACATTCAGTACTTC. Translating gives CASIGGDSKNIQYF. The full variable domain, completed using reference TRBV2 and TRBJ2-4, is EPEVTQTPSHQVTQMGQEVILRCVPISNHLYFYWYRQILGQKVEFLVSFYNNEISEKSEIFDDQFSVERPDGSNFTLKIRSTKLEDSAMYFCASIGGDSKNIQYFGAGTRLSVL.

J is TRBJ1-1 and V is TRBV5-4; D may be TRBD1 (6 bases). V lost 4 bases, J lost 0 bases, and 13 bases lay in between. This CDR3 has 15 residues. In germline, CDR1 is SGHNT, CDR2 YYREEE (reference sequence). CDR3 sequence reads: CASSQGGAMNTEAFF. In DNA form, the CDR3 reads TGTGCCAGCAGCCAAGGGGGGGCCATGAACACTGAAGCTTTCTTT.

The chain has TRBV7-2 and TRBJ1-1, with 8 positions matching TRBD1. CDR3 length equals 15 residues. The V gene end was trimmed by 3 bases and the J gene end by 1 base; junction bases not matched to a gene: 4. Germline loops: CDR1 SGHTA, CDR2 FQGNSA. CDR3 loop: CASSFQGARNTEAFF. CDR3 nucleotides: TGTGCCAGCAGCTTTCAGGGGGCGCGGAACACTGAAGCTTTCTTT.

The chain carries TRBV11-3 and TRBJ2-7, with D perhaps matching TRBD2 (5 bases). The ends were cut back, 5 bases at V and 5 bases at J, with 13 bases in the middle. Germline CDR1 is SGHNT and CDR2 is YENEEA. CDR3 size: 13 residues. In DNA form, the CDR3 reads TGTGCCAGCAGCCTACAAGAGGGAGACGAGCAGTACTTC. This encodes CASSLQEGDEQYF. Together with reference TRBV11-3 and TRBJ2-7, the CDR3 gives the full variable domain: EAGVVQSPRYKIIEKKQPVAFWCNPISGHNTLYWYLQNLGQGPELLIRYENEEAVDDSQLPKDRFSAERLKGVDSTLKIQPAELGDSAVYLCASSLQEGDEQYFGPGTRLTVT.

This chain connects TRBV5-4 to TRBJ1-2; TRBD1 agrees at 8 bases. This CDR3 comprises 14 residues. CDR1 is SGHNT and CDR2 is YYREEE in the germline V gene (reference sequence). Trimming at V came to 6 bases and at J to 5 bases, leaving 9 bases not matched to a gene. The CDR3 region is CASMGQGAEYGYTF. DNA of the CDR3: TGTGCCAGCATGGGGCAGGGGGCAGAATATGGCTACACCTTC.

This clone was seen once. The V and J genes are TRBV19 and TRBJ2-7; weak D call: TRBD2 (7 bases). Germline CDR1 LNHDA, CDR2 SQIVND (reference sequence). Trimming left V 6 bases short and J 4 bases short, with 19 bases between. CDR3 length equals 15 residues. The CDR3 bases are TGTGCCAGTAGAAAACAACAGGGAGGGGCTTACGAGCAGTACTTC. Its translation is CASRKQQGGAYEQYF. Filled out from reference TRBV19 and TRBJ2-7, the complete variable domain reads DGGITQSPKYLFRKEGQNVTLSCEQNLNHDAMYWYRQDPGQGLRLIYYSQIVNDFQKGDIAEGYSVSREKKESFPLTVTSAQKNPTAFYLCASRKQQGGAYEQYFGPGTRLTVT.

CDR3 DNA: TGTGCCTCCGCCCGAGGGGGACTAGGGACCGGGGAGCTGTTTTTT. Translated: CASARGGLGTGELFF. The gene calls are TRBV6-5 and TRBJ2-2; the match to TRBD2 covers 8 bases. Germline V gene lookup returns CDR1 MNHEY and CDR2 SVGAGI. The J segment lost 5 bases and the V segment lost 11 bases, leaving 13 bases of the junction unmatched. The CDR3 is 15 residues long.

V usage is TRBV11-3 and J usage is TRBJ2-2; 7 bases align to TRBD2. Losses at the gene ends were 8 bases for V and 4 bases for J; bases not matched to a gene: 10. The CDR3 runs to 15 residues. Germline V lookup: CDR1 SGHNT, CDR2 YENEEA. CDR3 region: CASSRGDGATGELFF. As DNA, the CDR3 is TGTGCCAGCTCCCGGGGGGATGGGGCCACCGGGGAGCTGTTTTTT.

This clone was seen a single time. The rearrangement uses TRBV4-2 and TRBJ2-3; possible D gene TRBD2, 6 bases. Trimming removed 2 bases from V and 1 base from J, with 13 bases in between. Germline V gene lookup returns CDR1 LGHNA and CDR2 YNFKEQ. This CDR3 spans 16 amino acids. The CDR3 nucleotides read TGTGCCAGCAGCCAAATGGCGTCGGGGGGCACAGATACGCAGTATTTT. This sequence encodes CASSQMASGGTDTQYF.

This clone was detected once. The rearrangement uses TRBV6-5 and TRBJ1-1; tentatively, D is TRBD1 (5 bases). The CDR3 extends over 14 amino acids. Germline CDR1 and CDR2: MNHEY and SVGAGI. The ends were cut back, 6 bases at V and 4 bases at J, with 15 bases in the middle. The CDR3 DNA follows: TGTGCCAGCAGCCCCCGGGGGAGACGCACTGAAGCTTTCTTT. Amino acids: CASSPRGRRTEAFF.

This chain joins TRBV7-8 and TRBJ2-7, with a possible D match to TRBD1 (6 bases). V lost 1 base to trimming and J lost 0 bases, with 7 bases between them. CDR1 and CDR2 (germline): SGHVS, FQNEAQ. The CDR3 sequence is 14 residues long. CDR3 nucleotide sequence: TGTGCCAGCAGCTTAGTGGGACACTCCTACGAGCAGTACTTC. Amino acids: CASSLVGHSYEQYF. Full variable domain (outside the CDR3, taken from reference TRBV7-8 and TRBJ2-7): GAGVSQSPRYKVAKRGQDVALRCDPISGHVSLFWYQQALGQGPEFLTYFQNEAQLDKSGLPSDRFFAERPEGSVSTLKIQRTQQEDSAVYLCASSLVGHSYEQYFGPGTRLTVT.

The chain has TRBV6-1 and TRBJ1-2; D is perhaps TRBD1 (6 bases). CDR3 length: 13 amino acids. Trimming shortened V by 4 bases and J by 7 bases, and 13 bases separated the two germline ends. The germline gives CDR1 MNHNS, CDR2 SASEGT. As DNA, the CDR3 is TGTGCCAGCAGTGGATTCAGGGGCGGTGGCTACACCTTC. Its protein product is CASSGFRGGGYTF.